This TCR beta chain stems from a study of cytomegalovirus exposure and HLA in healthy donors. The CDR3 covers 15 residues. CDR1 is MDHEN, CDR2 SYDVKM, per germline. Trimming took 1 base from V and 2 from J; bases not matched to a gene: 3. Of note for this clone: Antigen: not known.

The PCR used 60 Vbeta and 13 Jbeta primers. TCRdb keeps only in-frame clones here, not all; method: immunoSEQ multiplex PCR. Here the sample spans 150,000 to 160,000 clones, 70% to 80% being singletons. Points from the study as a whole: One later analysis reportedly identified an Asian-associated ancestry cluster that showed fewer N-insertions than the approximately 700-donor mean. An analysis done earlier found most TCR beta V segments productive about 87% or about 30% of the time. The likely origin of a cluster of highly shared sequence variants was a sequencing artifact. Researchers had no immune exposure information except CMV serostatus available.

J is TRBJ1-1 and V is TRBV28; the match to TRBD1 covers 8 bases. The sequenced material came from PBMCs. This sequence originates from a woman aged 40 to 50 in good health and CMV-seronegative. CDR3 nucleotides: TGTGCCAGCAGTTTATCATCAGGGGGCAACACTGAAGCTTTCTTT. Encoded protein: CASSLSSGGNTEAFF.